A selection of T cell receptor beta chains follows, all from one sample in a study of blood T cell repertoires in COVID-19. Produced via immunoSEQ multiplex PCR; TCRdb's table is partial and in-frame only. The repertoire holds a few hundred thousand clones, with around 90% as singletons. The source material was PBMCs or T cells enriched from blood (not recorded which). Receptor source: a human donor in a cohort exposed to, infected with or recovered from COVID-19 (not recorded which). The donor label of this sample is uncertain. CDR3s include the opening cysteine and the closing phenylalanine or tryptophan. A D gene is named only where the DNA matches it firmly. Clone size is not always given. Where it is, it says once, few, many or a class for expanded clones.

clone size,D gene,V gene,J gene,CDR3 DNA,CDR3 protein
-,-,TRBV29-1,TRBJ2-3,TGCAGCGTTGCACCGGGATTACTGGATACGCAGTATTTT,CSVAPGLLDTQYF
-,TRBD2,TRBV4-1,TRBJ2-6,TGCGCCAGCAGCCAAGATATTACCAGGGCGGGAGACTCTGGGGCCAACGTCCTGACTTTC,CASSQDITRAGDSGANVLTF
-,-,TRBV6-5,TRBJ1-2,TGTGCCAGCCTTCCGACAGTTATTCCGAACTATGGCTACACCTTC,CASLPTVIPNYGYTF
-,TRBD1,TRBV5-1,TRBJ1-2,TGCGCCAGCAGCTTGGGCTCGACAGGGTTGCATGGCTACACCTTC,CASSLGSTGLHGYTF
-,TRBD1,TRBV30,TRBJ2-3,TGTGCCTTCTCGGGACAGGCGGGCACAGATACGCAGTATTTT,CAFSGQAGTDTQYF
-,TRBD1,TRBV5-6,TRBJ1-2,TGTGCCAGCAGCTTCCTGTGGACAGGGACCCTTTATGGCTACACCTTC,CASSFLWTGTLYGYTF
-,-,TRBV7-9,TRBJ1-1,TGTGCCAGCAGCTATCGGGACACTGAAGCTTTCTTT,CASSYRDTEAFF
-,-,TRBV7-3,TRBJ2-1,TGTGCCAGCAGCTCAGATCCCGGGACAGAGCAGTTCTTC,CASSSDPGTEQFF
-,-,TRBV7-9,TRBJ1-1,TGTGCCAGCAGCCAGGGGAACACTGAAGCTTTCTTT,CASSQGNTEAFF
-,-,TRBV7-3,TRBJ1-2,TGTGCCAGCAGCTTAACAGGGGGAGAGGGAGGCTACACCTTC,CASSLTGGEGGYTF
-,TRBD2,TRBV30,TRBJ2-7,TGTGCCTGGAGGCGACTAGCGGGGGACGACGAGCAGTACTTC,CAWRRLAGDDEQYF
-,-,TRBV24-1,TRBJ2-2,TGTGCCACCAGTGATCCGTTTCAAGGGGCCGCATACACCGGGGAGCTGTTTTTT,CATSDPFQGAAYTGELFF
-,-,TRBV30,TRBJ2-5,TGTGCCTGGAGTGTACTTGCGAGGGGGGGGAGAGAGACCCAGTACTTC,CAWSVLARGGRETQYF
-,-,TRBV4-2,TRBJ2-2,TGTGCCAGCAGCCAAGTCGGACACACGAACACCGGGGAGCTGTTTTTT,CASSQVGHTNTGELFF
-,-,TRBV7-9,TRBJ1-2,TGTGCCAGCAGCTTAGGAGAGGGAGGGTTCAACCTCGGCGGCTACACCTTC,CASSLGEGGFNLGGYTF
-,-,TRBV19,TRBJ1-2,TGTGCCAGTAGTATAGCGGGGGACAACTATGGCTACACCTTC,CASSIAGDNYGYTF
few,-,TRBV19,TRBJ1-4,TGTGCCAGTAGTATACAGGGGATTGAAAAACTGTTTTTT,CASSIQGIEKLFF